This TCR beta chain emerged from a study of T-cell reconstitution after alpha-beta-depleted transplantation in children. Germline trimming cut 5 bases from V and 1 base from J; bases unmatched to any gene: 10. Germline V lookup: CDR1 DFQATT, CDR2 SNEGSKA (reference sequence). This CDR3 has 16 residues. This clonotype was detected many times. As yet, its antigen is unknown. Preparation of the TCRbeta library was carried out with unique molecular identifiers. In TCRdb, the PCR reads were re-called with MiXCR into one record per CDR3 protein. Among about 150,000 distinct CDR3 sequences listed, more than 9.5% were seen once. General study points: T-cell numbers and diversity one year post-transplant derived largely from freshly generated T cells.

V usage is TRBV20-1 and J usage is TRBJ2-1; 8 bases map to TRBD2. The receptor was derived from a boy between 2 and 10 years old with acute myeloid leukemia, due to receive a stem cell transplant. This sample comprised PBMCs, obtained before TCRalphabeta/CD19-depleted stem cell transplant. CDR3 coding DNA: TGCAGTGCTCTCTTCCTTCCGGGGGGGTCCTACAATGAGCAGTTCTTC. It is translated as CSALFLPGGSYNEQFF.